This T cell receptor (beta chain) was sequenced for a study of blood T cell repertoires in COVID-19. Note on this clone: This specimen includes other DNA sequences encoding the same CDR3.

This CDR3 has 14 amino acids. V was trimmed by 2 bases and J by 1 base, leaving 7 bases between them. CDR1 and CDR2 (germline): KGHDR, SFDVKD. TCRdb's table, derived via immunoSEQ multiplex PCR, lists solely in-frame clones and lacks some. The sample gives about 200,000 clones, 85% to 90% of which show up once; 1.5% to 2% is in the top ten. The chain links TRBV24-1 to TRBJ2-5; D unresolved. The clonotype comes from a man younger than 30 with active or convalescent COVID-19. The specimen was peripheral blood. In DNA form, the CDR3 reads TGTGCCACCAGTGATTCGGCGGTCCAAGAGACCCAGTACTTC. Amino acid sequence: CATSDSAVQETQYF.